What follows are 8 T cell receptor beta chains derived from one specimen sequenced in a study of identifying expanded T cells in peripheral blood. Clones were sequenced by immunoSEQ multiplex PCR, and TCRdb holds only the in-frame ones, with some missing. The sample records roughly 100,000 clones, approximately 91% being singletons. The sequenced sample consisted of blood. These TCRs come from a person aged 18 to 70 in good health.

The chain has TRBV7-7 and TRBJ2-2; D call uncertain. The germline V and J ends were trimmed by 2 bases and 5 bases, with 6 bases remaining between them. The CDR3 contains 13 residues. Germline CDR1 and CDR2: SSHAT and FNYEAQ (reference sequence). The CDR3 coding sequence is TGTGCCAGCAGCTTAACTGTAACCGGGGAGCTGTTTTTT. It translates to CASSLTVTGELFF.

DNA of the CDR3: TGTGCCAGCAGCCAAGACCCGCGGACAGGGTACGAGCAGTACTTC. It encodes CASSQDPRTGYEQYF. J is TRBJ2-7 and V is TRBV4-2; 8 bases line up with TRBD1. Germline CDR1 LGHNA, CDR2 YNFKEQ. The CDR3 is made up of 15 amino acids. V lost 0 bases, J lost 4 bases, and 5 bases stayed unmatched.

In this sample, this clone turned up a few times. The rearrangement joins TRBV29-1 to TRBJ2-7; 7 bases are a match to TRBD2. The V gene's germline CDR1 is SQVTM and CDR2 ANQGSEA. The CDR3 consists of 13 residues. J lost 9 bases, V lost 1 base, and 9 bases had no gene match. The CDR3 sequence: CSVEAGGSLGQYF. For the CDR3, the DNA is TGCAGCGTTGAAGCCGGCGGGAGCCTCGGGCAGTACTTC.

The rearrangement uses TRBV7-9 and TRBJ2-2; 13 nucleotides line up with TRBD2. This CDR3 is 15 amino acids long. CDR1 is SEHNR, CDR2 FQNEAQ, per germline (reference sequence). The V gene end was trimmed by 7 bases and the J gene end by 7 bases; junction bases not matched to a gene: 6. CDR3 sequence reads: CASTEGTSGVGELFF. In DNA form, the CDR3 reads TGTGCCAGCACCGAAGGGACTAGCGGGGTCGGGGAGCTGTTTTTT.

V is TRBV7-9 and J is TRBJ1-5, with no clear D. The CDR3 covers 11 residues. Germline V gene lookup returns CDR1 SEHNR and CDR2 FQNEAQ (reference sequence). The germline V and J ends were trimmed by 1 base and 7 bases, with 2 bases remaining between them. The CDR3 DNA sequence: TGTGCCAGCAGCTTAGGGCAGCCCCAGCATTTT. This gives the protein CASSLGQPQHF.

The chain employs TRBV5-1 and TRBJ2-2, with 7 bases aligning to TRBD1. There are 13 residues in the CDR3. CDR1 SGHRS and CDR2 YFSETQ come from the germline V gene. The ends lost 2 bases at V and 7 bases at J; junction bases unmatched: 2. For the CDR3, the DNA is TGCGCCAGCAGCTTTAACAGGGGCGGGGAGCTGTTTTTT. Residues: CASSFNRGGELFF.

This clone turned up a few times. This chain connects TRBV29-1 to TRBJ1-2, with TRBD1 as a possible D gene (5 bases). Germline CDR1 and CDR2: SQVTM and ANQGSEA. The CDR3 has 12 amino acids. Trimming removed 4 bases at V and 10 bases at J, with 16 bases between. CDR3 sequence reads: CSVVGGTLSYTF. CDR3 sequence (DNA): TGCAGCGTTGTGGGGGGGACCCTCTCCTACACCTTC.

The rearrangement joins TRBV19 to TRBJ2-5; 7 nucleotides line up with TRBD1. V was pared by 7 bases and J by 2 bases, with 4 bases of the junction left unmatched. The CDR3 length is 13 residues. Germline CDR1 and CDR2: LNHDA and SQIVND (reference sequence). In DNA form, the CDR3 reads TGTGCCAGTAACAGGGGTTATCAAGAGACCCAGTACTTC. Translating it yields CASNRGYQETQYF. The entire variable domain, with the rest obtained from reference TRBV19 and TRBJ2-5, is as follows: DGGITQSPKYLFRKEGQNVTLSCEQNLNHDAMYWYRQDPGQGLRLIYYSQIVNDFQKGDIAEGYSVSREKKESFPLTVTSAQKNPTAFYLCASNRGYQETQYFGPGTRLLVL.